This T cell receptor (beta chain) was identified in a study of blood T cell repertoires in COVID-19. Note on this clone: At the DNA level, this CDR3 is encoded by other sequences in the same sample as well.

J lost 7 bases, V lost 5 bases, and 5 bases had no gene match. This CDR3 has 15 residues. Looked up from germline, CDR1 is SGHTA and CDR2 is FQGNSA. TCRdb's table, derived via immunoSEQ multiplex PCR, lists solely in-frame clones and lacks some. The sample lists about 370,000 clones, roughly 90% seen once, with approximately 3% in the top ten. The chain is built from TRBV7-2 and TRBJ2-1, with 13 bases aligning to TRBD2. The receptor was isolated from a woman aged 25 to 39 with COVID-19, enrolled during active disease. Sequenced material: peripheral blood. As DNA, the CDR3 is TGTGCCAGCAGCCCCGGACTAGCGGGGGCAAATGAGCAGTTCTTC. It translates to CASSPGLAGANEQFF.